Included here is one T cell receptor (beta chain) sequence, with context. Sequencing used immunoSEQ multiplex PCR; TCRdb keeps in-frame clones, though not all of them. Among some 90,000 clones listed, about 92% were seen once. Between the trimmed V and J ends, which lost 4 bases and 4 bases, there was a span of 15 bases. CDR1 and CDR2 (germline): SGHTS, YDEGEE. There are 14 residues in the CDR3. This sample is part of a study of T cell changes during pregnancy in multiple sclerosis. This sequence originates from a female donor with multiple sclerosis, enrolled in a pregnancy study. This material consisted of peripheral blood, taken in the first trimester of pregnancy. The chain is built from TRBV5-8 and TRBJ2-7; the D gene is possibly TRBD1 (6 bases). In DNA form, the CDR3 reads TGTGCCAGCAGCCGCGGACAGAACATATACGAGCAGTACTTC. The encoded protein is CASSRGQNIYEQYF.